The 23 T cell receptor beta chains presented below share a single source sample, sequenced in a study of Graves' ophthalmopathy and Graves' hyperthyroidism. The sequenced template was RNA, covering the TCR beta CDR3 region. The workflow started with a first-round RT-PCR run with HTBI primers and then moved on to a second-round multiplex PCR. TCRdb recomputed calls from the multiplex PCR reads with MiXCR, one row per CDR3 protein. In the table there are a few hundred thousand distinct CDR3 sequences, 15% of which are singletons. Sequencing used peripheral blood. The receptors derive from a woman between 18 and 29 years old with stable Graves' hyperthyroidism.

This clonotype was seen at least ten times. This sequence joins TRBV15 and TRBJ1-2, with D uncertain. In germline, CDR1 is LNHNV, CDR2 YYDKDF (reference sequence). The CDR3 spans 14 residues. V lost 1 base and J lost 2, with 8 bases in between. This CDR3 reads CATSRAATNYGYTF. The CDR3 DNA follows: TGTGCCACCAGCAGAGCAGCCACGAACTATGGCTACACCTTC.

The table lists this clonotype with many counts. J is TRBJ2-7 and V is TRBV24-1; 11 bases align to TRBD2. V shed 3 bases and J 3 bases; nucleotides not matched to a gene: 3. The CDR3 has 15 residues. The germline V gene has CDR1 KGHDR and CDR2 SFDVKD. This chain's CDR3 is CATSDASGGFYEQYF. The CDR3 bases are TGTGCCACCAGTGATGCTAGCGGGGGGTTCTACGAGCAGTACTTC.

This clonotype was counted many times. The CDR3, as DNA: TGTGCCAGCAGCCTTGTACGCTTAGCCAAAAACATTCAGTACTTC. Amino acid sequence: CASSLVRLAKNIQYF. This chain uses TRBV6-1 with TRBJ2-4, with no clear D. Germline V CDR1 and CDR2: MNHNS, SASEGT. The CDR3 sequence is 15 residues long. Deletions cut 6 bases from V and 0 bases from J, with 12 bases between.

This clonotype appeared many times. This chain joins TRBV5-1 and TRBJ2-7, with no clear D. Trimming left V 0 bases short and J 4 bases short, with 8 bases between. Per germline, CDR1 SGHRS and CDR2 YFSETQ. The CDR3 extends over 13 amino acids. The CDR3 spells CASSLAPRYEQYF. The CDR3 DNA reads TGCGCCAGCAGCTTGGCCCCAAGGTACGAGCAGTACTTC.

This clonotype was found a few times. The V call is TRBV6-5, the J call TRBJ1-2; 7 nucleotides agree with TRBD1. The CDR3 sequence is 13 residues long. Germline V gives CDR1 MNHEY, CDR2 SVGAGI. V was pared by 2 bases and J by 7 bases, with 4 bases of the junction left unmatched. The CDR3 sequence: CASSYNPGGGYTF. The CDR3 DNA is TGTGCCAGCAGTTACAACCCAGGGGGTGGCTACACCTTC.

This clonotype was seen repeatedly, ten times or more. The rearrangement joins TRBV24-1 to TRBJ1-3; the D gene is possibly TRBD1 (6 bases). CDR3 length: 19 residues. V was clipped by 7 bases and J by 0 bases, with 24 bases between them. Germline CDR1 KGHDR, CDR2 SFDVKD. CDR3 sequence (DNA): TGTGCCACCAGAACAGGGAATTGGGACGACTATTACTCTGGAAACACCATATATTTT. The encoded protein is CATRTGNWDDYYSGNTIYF.

This clonotype has a count of ten or more. V and J are TRBV6-2 or TRBV6-3 and TRBJ1-5, with 8 bases identical to TRBD1. The CDR3 runs to 14 residues. The V gene's germline CDR1 is MNHEY and CDR2 SVGEGT. Losses at the gene ends were 5 bases for V and 6 bases for J; bases not matched to a gene: 6. The CDR3 bases are TGTGCCAGCAGTCAACAGGGGGTCGGTCAGCCCCAGCATTTT. It yields the protein CASSQQGVGQPQHF.

This clonotype was recorded at least ten times. This rearrangement joins TRBV6-1 to TRBJ1-2; D ambiguous. Between the trimmed V and J ends, which lost 6 bases and 5 bases, there was a span of 13 bases. Germline lookup yields CDR1 MNHNS and CDR2 SASEGT. This CDR3 contains 13 residues. This chain's CDR3 is CASSVGMNYGYTF. As DNA, the CDR3 is TGTGCCAGCAGCGTGGGTATGAATTATGGCTACACCTTC.

This clonotype has ten or more counts. CDR3 sequence: CASRFGTDYNSPLHF. CDR3 DNA sequence: TGTGCCAGCAGGTTTGGGACAGATTATAATTCACCCCTCCACTTT. The chain combines TRBV7-9 with TRBJ1-6, with 7 bases lining up with TRBD1. CDR3 size: 15 residues. Germline V gene lookup returns CDR1 SEHNR and CDR2 FQNEAQ (reference sequence). With V trimmed by 6 bases and J by 4 bases, 6 bases remained unmatched.

The table lists this clonotype with many counts. The CDR3 loop is CASSYGVGNQPQHF. The CDR3 DNA is TGTGCCAGCAGTTACGGGGTCGGCAATCAGCCCCAGCATTTT. The chain recombines TRBV6-2 or TRBV6-3 with TRBJ1-5; D is unclear. The CDR3 sequence is 14 residues long. Trimming took 2 bases from V and 2 from J, leaving 7 bases between them. Looked up from germline, CDR1 is MNHEY and CDR2 is SVGEGT.

The V gene is TRBV5-8, the J gene TRBJ1-5, with unresolved D. With 0 bases removed from V and 7 bases from J, the gap between germline ends came to 8 bases. Germline CDR1 and CDR2: SGHTS and YDEGEE. The CDR3 consists of 13 residues. In nucleotides, the CDR3 is TGTGCCAGCAGCTTGGATTGGGGACAGCCCCAGCATTTT. Its translation: CASSLDWGQPQHF.

This clonotype was found a few times. V usage is TRBV7-9 and J usage is TRBJ1-5; TRBD1 is a possible D gene (5 bases). The CDR3 runs to 15 residues. CDR1 SEHNR and CDR2 FQNEAQ come from the germline V gene (reference sequence). The ends were cut back, 3 bases at V and 8 bases at J, with 17 bases in the middle. CDR3 protein: CASSLGRTWGEPQHF. The CDR3 nucleotides are TGTGCCAGCAGCTTGGGGCGGACTTGGGGGGAGCCCCAGCATTTT.

This clonotype was recorded at least ten times. The chain carries TRBV6-5 and TRBJ2-7; 9 bases line up with TRBD1. This CDR3 has 15 residues. The ends lost 0 bases at V and 3 bases at J; junction bases unmatched: 3. Germline CDR1 MNHEY, CDR2 SVGAGI. CDR3 sequence (DNA): TGTGCCAGCAGTTACTCAGTGACAGGGGGCTACGAGCAGTACTTC. Translation gives CASSYSVTGGYEQYF.

This clonotype was picked up many times. V usage is TRBV28 and J usage is TRBJ1-1; 7 bases align to TRBD1. There are 15 residues in the CDR3. Germline V gene lookup returns CDR1 MDHEN and CDR2 SYDVKM. Trimming removed 2 bases from V and 5 bases from J; junction bases left unmatched: 8. The CDR3 protein is CASSLSQGGRTEAFF. The CDR3 DNA follows: TGTGCCAGCAGTTTAAGCCAAGGGGGCAGGACTGAAGCTTTCTTT.

This clonotype appeared many times. This sequence joins TRBV4-1 and TRBJ1-5, with 7 bases identical to TRBD1. Per germline, CDR1 MGHRA and CDR2 YSYEKL. The CDR3 extends over 16 amino acids. V trimming: 0 bases; J trimming: 2 bases; junction bases outside the gene matches: 4. CDR3 in amino acids: CASSQEMTGRNQPQHF. CDR3 in DNA: TGCGCCAGCAGCCAAGAGATGACAGGGCGCAATCAGCCCCAGCATTTT.

This clonotype has a handful of counts. This chain connects TRBV12-3 or TRBV12-4 to TRBJ2-3; 9 nucleotides match TRBD1. The V and J ends lost 3 bases and 2 bases, in that order; junction bases with no gene match: 3. The CDR3 length is 15 residues. The CDR3 loop is CASSLTGGFTDTQYF. As DNA, the CDR3 is TGTGCCAGCAGTTTGACAGGGGGTTTCACAGATACGCAGTATTTT.

This clonotype was seen many times. This chain joins TRBV10-2 and TRBJ1-3; D not certain. The germline gives CDR1 WSHSY, CDR2 SAAADI. The V end lost 2 bases, the J end lost 0 bases, and 14 bases lay between the germline ends. This CDR3 is 17 amino acids long. In DNA, the CDR3 is TGCGCCAGCAGTGAGCCTCCGTTCAGAGCCTCTGGAAACACCATATATTTT. This encodes CASSEPPFRASGNTIYF.

The rearrangement links TRBV7-3 to TRBJ2-2, with 7 nucleotides matching TRBD1. CDR1 is SGHTA and CDR2 is FQGTGA in the germline V gene. V lost 2 bases and J lost 7; bases outside the gene matches: 1. The CDR3 extends over 13 amino acids. In nucleotides, the CDR3 is TGTGCCAGCAGCTTACAGGGGGACGGGGAGCTGTTTTTT. Amino acids: CASSLQGDGELFF.

This clonotype was seen many times. V is TRBV20-1 and J is TRBJ2-5; 10 bases agree with TRBD1. This CDR3 has 15 amino acids. V shed 2 bases, J shed 3 bases, and the junction held 6 bases outside the gene matches. Germline V lookup: CDR1 DFQATT, CDR2 SNEGSKA (reference sequence). DNA for the CDR3: TGCAGTGCTAGATTACACGGGACAGGGGAAGAGACCCAGTACTTC. It translates to CSARLHGTGEETQYF.

This clonotype occurred many times. The chain carries TRBV30 and TRBJ2-5; 8 bases line up with TRBD2. The CDR3 consists of 15 residues. With 4 bases clipped from V and 2 bases from J, the junction kept 9 bases outside the gene matches. Looked up from germline, CDR1 is GTSNPN and CDR2 is SVGIG (reference sequence). The CDR3 is CAWTHYGGVQETQYF. The CDR3 DNA sequence: TGTGCCTGGACCCATTACGGGGGGGTGCAAGAGACCCAGTACTTC.

This clonotype was seen a handful of times. The V and J genes are TRBV29-1 and TRBJ2-5; 10 bases are shared with TRBD1. Germline V gene lookup returns CDR1 SQVTM and CDR2 ANQGSEA. The junction had 4 bases not matched to a gene; V was cut back by 2 bases and J by 7 bases. The length of the CDR3 is 13 residues. The CDR3 coding sequence is TGCAGCGTTGAACACAGGACAGGGGGGACCCAGTACTTC. Translation gives CSVEHRTGGTQYF. Full variable domain (outside the CDR3, taken from reference TRBV29-1 and TRBJ2-5): SAVISQKPSRDICQRGTSLTIQCQVDSQVTMMFWYRQQPGQSLTLIATANQGSEATYESGFVIDKFPISRPNLTFSTLTVSNMSPEDSSIYLCSVEHRTGGTQYFGPGTRLLVL.

This clonotype has at least ten counts. V usage is TRBV19 and J usage is TRBJ1-1; TRBD1 is a possible D gene (5 bases). V lost 3 bases and J lost 1, with 9 bases in between. The length of the CDR3 is 14 residues. Germline CDR1 LNHDA, CDR2 SQIVND (reference sequence). The CDR3 here is CASSMSGGNTEAFF. CDR3 sequence (DNA): TGTGCCAGTAGTATGTCCGGGGGGAACACTGAAGCTTTCTTT.

This clonotype showed up many times. This sequence joins TRBV6-5 and TRBJ1-3, with 8 nucleotides matching TRBD1. Germline lookup yields CDR1 MNHEY and CDR2 SVGAGI. The CDR3 sequence is 15 residues long. Trimming at V came to 0 bases and at J to 2 bases, leaving 0 bases not matched to a gene. CDR3 nucleotides: TGTGCCAGCAGTTACTCGGACAGGGCTGGAAACACCATATATTTT. It is translated as CASSYSDRAGNTIYF.